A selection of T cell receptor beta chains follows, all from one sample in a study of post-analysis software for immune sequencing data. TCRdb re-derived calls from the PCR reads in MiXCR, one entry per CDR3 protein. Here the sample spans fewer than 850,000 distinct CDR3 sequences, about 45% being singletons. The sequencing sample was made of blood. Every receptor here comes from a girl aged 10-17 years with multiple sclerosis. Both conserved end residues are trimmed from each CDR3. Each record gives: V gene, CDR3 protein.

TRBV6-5 ASSYSSVWGQPQH
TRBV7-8 ASSLDSSNEKLF
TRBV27 ASSLLAGRTDTQY
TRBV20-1 SARPGQGNQPQH
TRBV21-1 AILYGYT
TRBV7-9 ASSLSENIQY
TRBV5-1 AAAENTGELF
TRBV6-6 ASSANGGVNTEAF
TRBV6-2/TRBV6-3 ASSLSHGYEQY
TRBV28 ASRFRDNEQL
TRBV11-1 ASSLKAAGSYEQY
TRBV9 ASSPASASSYEQY
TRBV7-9 ASSLGTGDTGELF
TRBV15 ATSGQDPEETQY
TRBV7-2 ASTWDRGTYEQY
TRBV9 ASSPAGAGGSNEQF
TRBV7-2 ASSDDGTSGRKETQY
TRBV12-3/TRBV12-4 ASSLGPSSEQY
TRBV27 ASSPIGEGSELF
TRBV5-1 ASSSKSGGVSDTQY
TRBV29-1 SVGDWGNEQF
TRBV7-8 ASNPGQGPYEQY
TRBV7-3 ASSSEAGAHTDTQY
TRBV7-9 ASSPGVSEQY
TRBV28 ASSYWGMDEQF
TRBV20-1 SAPAQETQY
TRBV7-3 ASSLNSGYNEQF
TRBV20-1 SAMIREGGYGYT
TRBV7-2 ASPGPGHPQETQY
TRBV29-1 SVPRMSADEQF
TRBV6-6 ASSYLLAGGPDTEAF
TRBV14 ASSQAKGFDTEAF
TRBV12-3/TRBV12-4 ASSLMRVNTEAF
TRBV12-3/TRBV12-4 ASSYASPSTDTQY
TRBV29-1 SVQTGDSSYEQY
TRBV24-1 ATSDVSGDEQY
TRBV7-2 ASSPEQGAGYTEAF